The TCR beta chain described here comes from a study of blood T cell repertoires in COVID-19. Overall study: Samples representing acute and convalescent COVID-19 were sourced from the United States, Italy and Spain. From T cells, B-cell-depleted T cells, or PBMCs came the material, which was cDNA or gDNA.

Original analysis: Amplification with reference gene primers provided the estimates of nucleated cell counts. The method was immunoSEQ multiplex PCR; TCRdb's version includes in-frame clones alone and lacks a portion of them. The D gene and trimming were derived from the DNA, and the V and J assignments and clone size from that table. The sample includes roughly 280,000 clones, about 89% of them seen just once. Germline CDR1 is SGHTS and CDR2 is YDEGEE. V gave up 4 bases and J gave up 7 bases, with 21 bases separating them. The CDR3 is 16 amino acids. The origin of this receptor is a man aged 50 to 59 with acute or convalescent COVID-19. What was sequenced was peripheral blood. This chain joins TRBV5-8 and TRBJ1-5, with D possibly TRBD1 on 5 matching bases. CDR3 region: CASSPGEWGGTQPQHF. As DNA, the CDR3 is TGTGCCAGCAGCCCGGGCGAGTGGGGGGGTACACAGCCCCAGCATTTT.